This is a list of T cell receptor beta chains from one sample in a study of CXCR3-negative and CXCR3-positive naive CD8 T cells. TCRdb re-called the 5' RACE reads and shows each CDR3 protein once, DNA omitted. The listing records 100,000 to 150,000 distinct CDR3 sequences. Sequencing input: naive CXCR3- CD8+ T cells from blood. The receptors come from a human donor in good health. Some clones in this sample may be carry-over from other donors' samples. Each CDR3 is given with its conserved first and last residue.

V	J	CDR3
TRBV19	TRBJ1-2	CASAMGQNANYGYTF
TRBV4-1	TRBJ2-3	CASSLGASGIPDTQYF
TRBV7-2	TRBJ2-7	CASNRVVGPNYEQYF
TRBV12-3/TRBV12-4	TRBJ1-1	CASSLGDNTEAFF
TRBV5-5	TRBJ2-7	CASSPQGSEYEQYF
TRBV19	TRBJ2-7	CASSTGTTGYEQYF
TRBV18	TRBJ2-1	CASSPPDSSYNEQFF
TRBV29-1	TRBJ2-7	CSVAETSYEQYF
TRBV5-1	TRBJ2-4	CASSLEWGNIQYF
TRBV29-1	TRBJ2-2	CSVEGAVSGELFF
TRBV19	TRBJ2-1	CASSMMGAISLEQFF
TRBV30	TRBJ2-1	CAWSVQDYNEQFF
TRBV29-1	TRBJ1-4	CSVLEGNNEKLFF
TRBV6-5	TRBJ2-7	CASSLSTGNYEQYF
TRBV20-1	TRBJ2-5	CSGGPGEETQYF
TRBV20-1	TRBJ2-7	CRGKGPGTGLIEQYF
TRBV12-3/TRBV12-4	TRBJ2-4	CASSSKVVNIQYF
TRBV29-1	TRBJ2-2	CSVEQDTGELFF
TRBV13	TRBJ2-5	CASSFGGEGETQYF
TRBV12-3/TRBV12-4	TRBJ1-5	CASSLARVGQPQHF